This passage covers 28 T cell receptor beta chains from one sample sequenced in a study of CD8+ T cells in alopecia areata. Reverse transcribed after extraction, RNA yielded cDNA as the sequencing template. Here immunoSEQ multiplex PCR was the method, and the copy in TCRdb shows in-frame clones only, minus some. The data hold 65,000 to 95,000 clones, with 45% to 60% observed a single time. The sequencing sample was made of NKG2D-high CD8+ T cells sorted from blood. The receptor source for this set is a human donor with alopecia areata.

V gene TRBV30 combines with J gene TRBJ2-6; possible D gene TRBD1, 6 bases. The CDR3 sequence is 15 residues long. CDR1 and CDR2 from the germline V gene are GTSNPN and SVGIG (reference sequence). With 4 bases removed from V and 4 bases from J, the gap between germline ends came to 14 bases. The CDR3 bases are TGTGCCTGGACAGGGGTCTTATCCGGGGCCAACGTCCTGACTTTC. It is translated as CAWTGVLSGANVLTF.

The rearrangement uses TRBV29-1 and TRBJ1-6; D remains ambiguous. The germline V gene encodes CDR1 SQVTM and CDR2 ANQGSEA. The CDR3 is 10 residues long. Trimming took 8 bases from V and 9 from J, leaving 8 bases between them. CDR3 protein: CSLSGSPLHF. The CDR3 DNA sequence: TGCAGCCTGTCCGGTTCACCCCTCCACTTT.

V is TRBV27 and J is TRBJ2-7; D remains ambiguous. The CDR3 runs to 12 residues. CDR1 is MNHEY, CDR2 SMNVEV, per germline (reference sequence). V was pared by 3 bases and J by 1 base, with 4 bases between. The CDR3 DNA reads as TGTGCCAGCAGTTTGGTTTCCTACGAGCAGTACTTC. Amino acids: CASSLVSYEQYF.

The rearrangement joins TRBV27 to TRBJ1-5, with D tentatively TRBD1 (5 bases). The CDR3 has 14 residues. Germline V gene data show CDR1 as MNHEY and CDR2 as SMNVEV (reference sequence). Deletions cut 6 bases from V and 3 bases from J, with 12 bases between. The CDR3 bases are TGTGCCAGCAGGCCGGGACTCTACAATCAGCCCCAGCATTTT. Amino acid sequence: CASRPGLYNQPQHF.

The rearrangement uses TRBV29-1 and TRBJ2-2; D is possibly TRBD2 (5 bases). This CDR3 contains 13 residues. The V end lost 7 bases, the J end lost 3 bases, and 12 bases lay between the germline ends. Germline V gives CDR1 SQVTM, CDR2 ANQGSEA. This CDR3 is CSAGLGDTGELFF. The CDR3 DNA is TGCAGCGCTGGACTTGGGGACACCGGGGAGCTGTTTTTT.

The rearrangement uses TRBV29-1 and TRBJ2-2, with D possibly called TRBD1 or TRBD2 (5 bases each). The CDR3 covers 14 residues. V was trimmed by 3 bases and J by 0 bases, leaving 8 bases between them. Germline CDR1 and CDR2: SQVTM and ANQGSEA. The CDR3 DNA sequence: TGCAGCGTTGAGGGACGGGCGAACACCGGGGAGCTGTTTTTT. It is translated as CSVEGRANTGELFF.

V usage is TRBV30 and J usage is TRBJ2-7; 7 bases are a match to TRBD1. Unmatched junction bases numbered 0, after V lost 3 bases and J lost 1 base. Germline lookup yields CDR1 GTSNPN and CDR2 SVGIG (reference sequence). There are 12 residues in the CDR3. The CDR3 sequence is CAWRQGSYEQYF. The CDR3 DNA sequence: TGTGCCTGGAGACAGGGGTCCTACGAGCAGTACTTC. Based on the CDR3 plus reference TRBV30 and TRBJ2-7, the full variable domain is SQTIHQWPATLVQPVGSPLSLECTVEGTSNPNLYWYRQAAGRGLQLLFYSVGIGQISSEVPQNLSASRPQDRQFILSSKKLLLSDSGFYLCAWRQGSYEQYFGPGTRLTVT.

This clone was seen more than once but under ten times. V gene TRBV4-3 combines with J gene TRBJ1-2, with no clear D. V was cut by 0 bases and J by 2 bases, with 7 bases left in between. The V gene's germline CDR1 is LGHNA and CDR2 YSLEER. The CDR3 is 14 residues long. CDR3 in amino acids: CASSQDLLNYGYTF. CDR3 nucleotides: TGCGCCAGCAGCCAAGATTTGCTGAACTATGGCTACACCTTC.

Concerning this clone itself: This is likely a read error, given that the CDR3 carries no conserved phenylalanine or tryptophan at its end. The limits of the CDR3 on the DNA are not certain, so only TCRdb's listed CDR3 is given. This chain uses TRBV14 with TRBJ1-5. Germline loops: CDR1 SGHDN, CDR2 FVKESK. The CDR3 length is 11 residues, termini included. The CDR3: CASSQDRAPNT.

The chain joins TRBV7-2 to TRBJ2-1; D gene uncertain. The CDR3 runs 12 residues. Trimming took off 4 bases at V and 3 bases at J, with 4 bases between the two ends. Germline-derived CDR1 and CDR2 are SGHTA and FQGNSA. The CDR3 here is CASSWLYNEQFF. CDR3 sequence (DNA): TGTGCCAGCAGCTGGCTCTACAATGAGCAGTTCTTC.

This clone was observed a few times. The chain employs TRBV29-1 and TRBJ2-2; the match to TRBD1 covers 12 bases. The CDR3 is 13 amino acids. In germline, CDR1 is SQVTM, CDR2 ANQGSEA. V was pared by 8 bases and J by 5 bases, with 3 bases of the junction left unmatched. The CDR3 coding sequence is TGCAGCCCGGGACAGGGGGCGACCGGGGAGCTGTTTTTT. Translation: CSPGQGATGELFF.

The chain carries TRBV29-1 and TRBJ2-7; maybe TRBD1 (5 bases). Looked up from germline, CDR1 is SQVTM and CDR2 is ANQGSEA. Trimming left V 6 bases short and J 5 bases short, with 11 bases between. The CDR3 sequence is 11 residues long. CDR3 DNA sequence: TGCAGCGTAGAGGCAGGGCACGAGCAGTACTTC. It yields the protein CSVEAGHEQYF.

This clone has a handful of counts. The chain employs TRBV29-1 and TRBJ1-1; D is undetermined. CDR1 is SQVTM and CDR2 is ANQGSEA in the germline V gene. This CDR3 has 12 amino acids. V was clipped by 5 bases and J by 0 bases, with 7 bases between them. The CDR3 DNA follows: TGCAGCGTTTCCAGACTGAACACTGAAGCTTTCTTT. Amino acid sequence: CSVSRLNTEAFF.

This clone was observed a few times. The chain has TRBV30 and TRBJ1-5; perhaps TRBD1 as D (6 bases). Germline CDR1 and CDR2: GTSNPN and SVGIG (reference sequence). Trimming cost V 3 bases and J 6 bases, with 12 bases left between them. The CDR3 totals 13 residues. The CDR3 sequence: CAWSAGGPQPQHF. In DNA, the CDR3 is TGTGCCTGGAGCGCGGGGGGCCCTCAGCCCCAGCATTTT.

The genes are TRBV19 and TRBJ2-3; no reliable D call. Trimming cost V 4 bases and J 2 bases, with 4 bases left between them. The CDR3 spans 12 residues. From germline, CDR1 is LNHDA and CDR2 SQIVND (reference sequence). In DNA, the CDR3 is TGTGCCAGTAGTACTCTCACAGATACGCAGTATTTT. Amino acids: CASSTLTDTQYF.

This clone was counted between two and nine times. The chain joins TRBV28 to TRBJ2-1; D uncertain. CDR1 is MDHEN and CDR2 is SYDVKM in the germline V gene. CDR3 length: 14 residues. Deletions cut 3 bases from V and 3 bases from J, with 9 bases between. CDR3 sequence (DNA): TGTGCCAGCAGTTTGCAGGATTACTACAATGAGCAGTTCTTC. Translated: CASSLQDYYNEQFF.

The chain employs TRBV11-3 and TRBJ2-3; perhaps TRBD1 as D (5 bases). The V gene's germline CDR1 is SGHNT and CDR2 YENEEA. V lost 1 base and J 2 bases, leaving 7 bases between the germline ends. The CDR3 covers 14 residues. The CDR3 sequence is CASSLGGVTDTQYF. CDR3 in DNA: TGTGCCAGCAGCTTAGGGGGCGTCACAGATACGCAGTATTTT. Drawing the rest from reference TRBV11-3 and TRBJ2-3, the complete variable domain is EAGVVQSPRYKIIEKKQPVAFWCNPISGHNTLYWYLQNLGQGPELLIRYENEEAVDDSQLPKDRFSAERLKGVDSTLKIQPAELGDSAVYLCASSLGGVTDTQYFGPGTRLTVL.

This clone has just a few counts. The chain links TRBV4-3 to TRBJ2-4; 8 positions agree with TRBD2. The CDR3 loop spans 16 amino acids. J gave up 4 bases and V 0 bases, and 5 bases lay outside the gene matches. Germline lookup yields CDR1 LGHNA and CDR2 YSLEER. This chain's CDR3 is CASSQDGIAGKNIQYF. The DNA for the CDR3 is TGCGCCAGCAGCCAAGATGGGATAGCGGGGAAAAACATTCAGTACTTC.

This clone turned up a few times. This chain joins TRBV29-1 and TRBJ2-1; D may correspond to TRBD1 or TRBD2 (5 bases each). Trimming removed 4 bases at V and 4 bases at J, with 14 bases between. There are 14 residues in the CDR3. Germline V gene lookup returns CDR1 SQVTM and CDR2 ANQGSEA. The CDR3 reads CSVGWAGTYNEQFF. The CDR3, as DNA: TGCAGCGTTGGATGGGCAGGGACGTACAATGAGCAGTTCTTC.

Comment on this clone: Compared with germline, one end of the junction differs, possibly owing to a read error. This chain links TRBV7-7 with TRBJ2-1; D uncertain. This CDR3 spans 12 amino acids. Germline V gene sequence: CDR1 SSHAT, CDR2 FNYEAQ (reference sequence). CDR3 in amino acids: CASSPLYNEQFF. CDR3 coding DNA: TGTGCTAGCAGCCCACTTTACAATGAGCAGTTCTTC.

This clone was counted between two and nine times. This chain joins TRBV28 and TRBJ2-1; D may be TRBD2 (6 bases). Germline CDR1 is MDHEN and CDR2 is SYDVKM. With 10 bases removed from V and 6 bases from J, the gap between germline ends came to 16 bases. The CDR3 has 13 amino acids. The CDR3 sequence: CATLWSAGNEQFF. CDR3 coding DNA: TGTGCCACCCTTTGGTCAGCGGGCAATGAGCAGTTCTTC.

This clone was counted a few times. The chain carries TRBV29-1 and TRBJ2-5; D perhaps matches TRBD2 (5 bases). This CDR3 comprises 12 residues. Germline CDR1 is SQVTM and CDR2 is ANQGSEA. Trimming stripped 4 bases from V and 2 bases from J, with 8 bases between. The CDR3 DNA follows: TGCAGCGTTGTAGCGCCACAAGAGACCCAGTACTTC. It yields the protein CSVVAPQETQYF.

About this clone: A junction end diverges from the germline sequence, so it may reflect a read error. The CDR3 DNA follows: TGTGCCAGCGGTTACCCTATGGGAGGGGACCACGAGCAGTACTTC. It is translated as CASGYPMGGDHEQYF. This chain connects TRBV6-6 to TRBJ2-7; 7 bases line up with TRBD2. The CDR3 consists of 15 residues. Germline CDR1 and CDR2: MNHNY and SVGAGI (reference sequence).

CDR3 protein: CASSVSGPSYEQYF. CDR3 DNA sequence: TGTGCCAGCAGCGTAAGCGGTCCCTCCTACGAGCAGTACTTC. The chain uses TRBV9 and TRBJ2-7; D perhaps matches TRBD2 (5 bases). Trimming removed 1 base from V and 0 bases from J, with 8 bases in between. This CDR3 contains 14 residues. Germline V lookup: CDR1 SGDLS, CDR2 YYNGEE.

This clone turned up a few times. This chain's CDR3 is CASSQEASTDTQYF. Written as DNA, the CDR3 is TGTGCCAGCAGCCAAGAAGCTAGCACAGATACGCAGTATTTT. The V gene is TRBV14, the J gene TRBJ2-3; D is ambiguous. The CDR3 covers 14 residues. Germline V gene sequence: CDR1 SGHDN, CDR2 FVKESK. With 0 bases removed from V and 0 bases from J, the gap between germline ends came to 4 bases.

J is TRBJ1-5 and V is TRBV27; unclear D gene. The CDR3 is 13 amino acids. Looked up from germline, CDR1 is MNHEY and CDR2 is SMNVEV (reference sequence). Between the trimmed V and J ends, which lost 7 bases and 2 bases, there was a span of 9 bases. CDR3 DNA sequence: TGTGCCAGCACCCCGGACGGCAATCAGCCCCAGCATTTT. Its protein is CASTPDGNQPQHF.

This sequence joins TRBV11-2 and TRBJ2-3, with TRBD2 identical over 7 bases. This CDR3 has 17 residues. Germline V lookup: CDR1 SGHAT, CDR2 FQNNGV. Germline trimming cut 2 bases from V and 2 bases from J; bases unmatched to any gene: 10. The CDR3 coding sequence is TGTGCCAGCAGCTTACCGGCGGGGAGCGGGGACACAGATACGCAGTATTTT. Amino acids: CASSLPAGSGDTDTQYF.

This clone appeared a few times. DNA of the CDR3: TGCAGCGTTGTTCTTATTCAAGAGACCCAGTACTTC. Translating it yields CSVVLIQETQYF. The chain employs TRBV29-1 and TRBJ2-5; D uncertain. The germline CDR1 and CDR2 sequences are SQVTM and ANQGSEA. V was clipped by 4 bases and J by 2 bases, with 8 bases between them. The CDR3 spans 12 residues.